The rows below give T cell receptor beta chains drawn from one sample of a study of technical replicates of blood from several donors. The data were produced by immunoSEQ multiplex PCR, yet TCRdb's version contains in-frame clones alone and is incomplete. The data show tens of thousands of clones, roughly 94% seen once. Material for sequencing was T cells isolated from PBMCs. The receptor source for this set is a human donor in good health. Each CDR3 is given with its conserved first and last residue. D genes are given only for firm matches. Some rows have no size entry. The others give once, few or many, or a class for an expanded clone.

V gene: TRBV7-2; D gene: TRBD1; J gene: TRBJ1-2; clone size: NA; CDR3 DNA: TGTGCCAGCAGCTCTCTCCGACAGGGGGCAAGGGGCTACACCTTC; CDR3 protein: CASSSLRQGARGYTF
V gene: TRBV7-9; D gene: NA; J gene: TRBJ1-1; clone size: few; CDR3 DNA: TGTGCCAGCAGCTTAGATGGGGCCTATGGTGAAGCTTTCTTT; CDR3 protein: CASSLDGAYGEAFF
V gene: TRBV7-9; D gene: TRBD2; J gene: TRBJ2-7; clone size: NA; CDR3 DNA: TGTGCCAGCAGGGGAAGCGGGAGGGCCGACGAGCAGTACTTC; CDR3 protein: CASRGSGRADEQYF
V gene: TRBV7-3; D gene: TRBD1; J gene: TRBJ1-1; clone size: NA; CDR3 DNA: TGTGCCAGCAGCCAGACAGGGGGGGACACTGAAGCTTTCTTT; CDR3 protein: CASSQTGGDTEAFF
V gene: TRBV14; D gene: TRBD1; J gene: TRBJ1-1; clone size: NA; CDR3 DNA: TGTGCCAGCAGCCAGTACGGACAGGGGGCGAGAAACACTGAAGCTTTCTTT; CDR3 protein: CASSQYGQGARNTEAFF
V gene: TRBV10-3; D gene: NA; J gene: TRBJ1-1; clone size: NA; CDR3 DNA: TGTGCCATCAGAGAACAGGGATGGGACACTGAAGCTTTCTTT; CDR3 protein: CAIREQGWDTEAFF
V gene: TRBV5-8; D gene: NA; J gene: TRBJ2-1; clone size: NA; CDR3 DNA: TGTGCCAGCAGCGGAAACAGGGAGTACAATGAGCAGTTCTTC; CDR3 protein: CASSGNREYNEQFF
V gene: TRBV2; D gene: NA; J gene: TRBJ1-2; clone size: NA; CDR3 DNA: TGTGCCAGCAGTGAAGCGAGGGGACTATATGGCTACACCTTC; CDR3 protein: CASSEARGLYGYTF
V gene: TRBV5-4; D gene: NA; J gene: TRBJ1-1; clone size: NA; CDR3 DNA: TGTGCCAGCAGCTTCGATATATTTGGGGCTGGGGACACTGAAGCTTTCTTT; CDR3 protein: CASSFDIFGAGDTEAFF
V gene: TRBV4-1; D gene: TRBD2; J gene: TRBJ2-2; clone size: NA; CDR3 DNA: TGCGCCAGCAGCCCCGAGGAGACTAGCGGCCTTTCGAACACCGGGGAGCTGTTTTTT; CDR3 protein: CASSPEETSGLSNTGELFF
V gene: TRBV18; D gene: NA; J gene: TRBJ2-7; clone size: NA; CDR3 DNA: TGTGCCAGCTCATCCCCCGAGGTGTACGAGCAGTACTTC; CDR3 protein: CASSSPEVYEQYF
V gene: TRBV6-4; D gene: NA; J gene: TRBJ1-1; clone size: NA; CDR3 DNA: TGTGCCCCCCCGGAGGGAGGGGAGAACACTGAAGCTTTCTTT; CDR3 protein: CAPPEGGENTEAFF
V gene: TRBV5-1; D gene: NA; J gene: TRBJ2-1; clone size: NA; CDR3 DNA: TGCGCCAGCAGCTTGGACGGCTACAATGAGCAGTTCTTC; CDR3 protein: CASSLDGYNEQFF
V gene: TRBV6-1; D gene: TRBD1; J gene: TRBJ2-5; clone size: NA; CDR3 DNA: TGTGCCAGCACCGGACAGGGATATCGAGAGACCCAGTACTTC; CDR3 protein: CASTGQGYRETQYF
V gene: TRBV29-1; D gene: TRBD1; J gene: TRBJ2-1; clone size: NA; CDR3 DNA: TGCAGCGTTGCAAGAGGGGGCCCCTACAATGAGCAGTTCTTC; CDR3 protein: CSVARGGPYNEQFF
V gene: TRBV28; D gene: NA; J gene: TRBJ2-1; clone size: NA; CDR3 DNA: TGTGCCAGCAGTTCCCCAGCGGTTTACTCCTACAATGAGCAGTTCTTC; CDR3 protein: CASSSPAVYSYNEQFF
V gene: TRBV9; D gene: NA; J gene: TRBJ1-5; clone size: NA; CDR3 DNA: TGTGCCAGCAGCGTAGGGGCAGACAATCAGCCCCAGCATTTT; CDR3 protein: CASSVGADNQPQHF
V gene: TRBV14; D gene: TRBD1; J gene: TRBJ2-7; clone size: NA; CDR3 DNA: TGTGCCAGCAGCCGCGGGACAGGGGGAAGTGTTAATGTCTACGAGCAGTACTTC; CDR3 protein: CASSRGTGGSVNVYEQYF
V gene: TRBV28; D gene: NA; J gene: TRBJ1-1; clone size: NA; CDR3 DNA: TGTGCCAGCAGTCTTACAGCTTACACTGAAGCTTTCTTT; CDR3 protein: CASSLTAYTEAFF
V gene: TRBV18; D gene: NA; J gene: TRBJ2-6; clone size: NA; CDR3 DNA: TGTGCCAGCTCACTACAGGGCTCTGGGGCCAACGTCCTGACTTTC; CDR3 protein: CASSLQGSGANVLTF
V gene: TRBV4-1; D gene: NA; J gene: TRBJ2-7; clone size: NA; CDR3 DNA: TGCGCCAGCAGCCAAGAACAGGGATGGACCTACGAGCAGTACTTC; CDR3 protein: CASSQEQGWTYEQYF
V gene: TRBV7-2; D gene: NA; J gene: TRBJ1-2; clone size: NA; CDR3 DNA: TGTGCCAGCAGCCCGCCGGGGCAGGGAGGTACACTTGGCTACACCTTC; CDR3 protein: CASSPPGQGGTLGYTF
V gene: TRBV7-9; D gene: TRBD2; J gene: TRBJ2-3; clone size: NA; CDR3 DNA: TGTGCCAGCAGCTTTATCGGACTAGCGGGACTCACAGATACGCAGTATTTT; CDR3 protein: CASSFIGLAGLTDTQYF
V gene: TRBV4-1; D gene: NA; J gene: TRBJ1-2; clone size: once; CDR3 DNA: TGCGCCAGCAGCCAAGCGTTGGCTGGCTACACCTTC; CDR3 protein: CASSQALAGYTF
V gene: TRBV6-1; D gene: TRBD2; J gene: TRBJ2-3; clone size: NA; CDR3 DNA: TGTGCCAGCAGCCGGACTAGCGGAAGCACAGATACGCAGTATTTT; CDR3 protein: CASSRTSGSTDTQYF
V gene: TRBV4-1; D gene: NA; J gene: TRBJ2-1; clone size: NA; CDR3 DNA: TGCGCCAGCAGCCAAGGAGTGAGCTCCTACAATGAGCAGTTCTTC; CDR3 protein: CASSQGVSSYNEQFF
V gene: TRBV7-2; D gene: TRBD2; J gene: TRBJ2-2; clone size: NA; CDR3 DNA: TGTGCCAGCAATCTAGCGGGAGTTACCGGGGAGCTGTTTTTT; CDR3 protein: CASNLAGVTGELFF
V gene: TRBV6-5; D gene: NA; J gene: TRBJ2-2; clone size: NA; CDR3 DNA: TGTGCCAGCACCCTACAGCCTGCGAACACCGGGGAGCTGTTTTTT; CDR3 protein: CASTLQPANTGELFF
V gene: TRBV11-2; D gene: NA; J gene: TRBJ1-2; clone size: NA; CDR3 DNA: TGTGCCAGCAGTCCTAGTACAGGGTGGATAGATGGCTACACCTTC; CDR3 protein: CASSPSTGWIDGYTF
V gene: TRBV6-6; D gene: NA; J gene: TRBJ1-5; clone size: NA; CDR3 DNA: TGTGCCAGCAAGGACCGGGACACCAATCAGCCCCAGCATTTT; CDR3 protein: CASKDRDTNQPQHF
V gene: TRBV19; D gene: TRBD1; J gene: TRBJ1-1; clone size: NA; CDR3 DNA: TGTGCCAGTAGTATAACAACAGGGGACACTGAAGCTTTCTTT; CDR3 protein: CASSITTGDTEAFF
V gene: TRBV7-8; D gene: NA; J gene: TRBJ1-1; clone size: few; CDR3 DNA: TGTGCCAGCAGCCTCCGAAACCAGTTCACTGAAGCTTTCTTT; CDR3 protein: CASSLRNQFTEAFF
V gene: TRBV12-5; D gene: NA; J gene: TRBJ2-2; clone size: NA; CDR3 DNA: TGTGCTAGTGGCCCTCCGACCGGGGAGCTGTTTTTT; CDR3 protein: CASGPPTGELFF
V gene: TRBV28; D gene: NA; J gene: TRBJ1-2; clone size: NA; CDR3 DNA: TGTGCCAGCAGTTTAGAAGGAGCTAACTATGGCTACACCTTC; CDR3 protein: CASSLEGANYGYTF
V gene: TRBV11-2; D gene: NA; J gene: TRBJ1-1; clone size: NA; CDR3 DNA: TGTGCCAGCAGCTCTTCCTGGGCAGGTCCGTTCGCTGAAGCTTTCTTT; CDR3 protein: CASSSSWAGPFAEAFF
V gene: TRBV29-1; D gene: NA; J gene: TRBJ2-1; clone size: NA; CDR3 DNA: TGCAGCGGAACAGGGAATGAGCAGTTCTTC; CDR3 protein: CSGTGNEQFF
V gene: TRBV7-3; D gene: TRBD1; J gene: TRBJ1-1; clone size: NA; CDR3 DNA: TGTGCCAGCAGCTTAGGACAGGGGGGCATGAACACTGAAGCTTTCTTT; CDR3 protein: CASSLGQGGMNTEAFF
V gene: TRBV6-5; D gene: TRBD2; J gene: TRBJ2-7; clone size: NA; CDR3 DNA: TGTGCCAGCCGTTTGGTGGCGGGAGGTTCCTACGAGCAGTACTTC; CDR3 protein: CASRLVAGGSYEQYF
V gene: TRBV30; D gene: NA; J gene: TRBJ2-7; clone size: NA; CDR3 DNA: TGTGCCTGGAGTGTTCGGGAGTACGAGCAGTACTTC; CDR3 protein: CAWSVREYEQYF
V gene: TRBV29-1; D gene: TRBD2; J gene: TRBJ2-7; clone size: NA; CDR3 DNA: TGCAGCGTTGGAGGACTAGATCAGGACTACGAGCAGTACTTC; CDR3 protein: CSVGGLDQDYEQYF
V gene: TRBV29-1; D gene: TRBD1; J gene: TRBJ1-1; clone size: NA; CDR3 DNA: TGCAGCGTTAACCCCGGGACAGCCAACACTGAAGCTTTCTTT; CDR3 protein: CSVNPGTANTEAFF
V gene: TRBV5-1; D gene: TRBD2; J gene: TRBJ2-3; clone size: NA; CDR3 DNA: TGCGCCAGCAGCGCCGTTACTAGCGGGAGGCGAGATACGCAGTATTTT; CDR3 protein: CASSAVTSGRRDTQYF
V gene: TRBV19; D gene: TRBD1; J gene: TRBJ1-2; clone size: NA; CDR3 DNA: TGTGCCAGTAGTGCAGGGGGCTACTTTGGCTACACCTTC; CDR3 protein: CASSAGGYFGYTF
V gene: TRBV5-1; D gene: TRBD2; J gene: TRBJ2-1; clone size: NA; CDR3 DNA: TGCGCCAGCAGCTTGGAAGTAGCGGGAGGGGGAAATGAGCAGTTCTTC; CDR3 protein: CASSLEVAGGGNEQFF
V gene: TRBV27; D gene: TRBD1; J gene: TRBJ1-2; clone size: NA; CDR3 DNA: TGTGCCAGCAGTCCCGGTCCGGGACAGGGTAACTATGGCTACACCTTC; CDR3 protein: CASSPGPGQGNYGYTF
V gene: TRBV10-3; D gene: NA; J gene: TRBJ2-6; clone size: NA; CDR3 DNA: TGTGCCATCAGTGTGGGGGGGCTACTCTCTGGGGCCAACGTCCTGACTTTC; CDR3 protein: CAISVGGLLSGANVLTF
V gene: TRBV9; D gene: NA; J gene: TRBJ2-3; clone size: NA; CDR3 DNA: TGTGCCAGCAGCGTAGCTGGCAGGGGCACAGATACGCAGTATTTT; CDR3 protein: CASSVAGRGTDTQYF
V gene: TRBV28; D gene: TRBD2; J gene: TRBJ2-1; clone size: NA; CDR3 DNA: TGTGCCAGCAGTTCTCAGCGGGAGGGCTATAATGAGCAGTTCTTC; CDR3 protein: CASSSQREGYNEQFF